This T cell receptor (beta chain) emerged from a study of shared clonotypes between healthy human individuals. This CDR3 region has 14 residues. The germline gives CDR1 MNHEY, CDR2 SMNVEV (reference sequence). V shed 5 bases, J shed 1 base, and the junction held 4 bases outside the gene matches. Sorted-subset replicate PCRs used around 200 ng DNA, approximately 33,000 T cell genomes. Clones were read by immunoSEQ multiplex PCR, and TCRdb kept only the in-frame ones, dropping some. Of about 680,000 clones in the sample, 90% to 95% are singletons; the top ten hold about a quarter. Terminally differentiated effector memory CD45RA+ cells were left out of the naive CD8 fraction, which was CD45RO-negative and positively selected for CCR7.

The chain uses TRBV27 and TRBJ2-7, with TRBD1 matching over 8 bases. The TCR comes from a man aged 25-45 years in good health. Sequenced: naive CD8+ T cells sorted from blood. The CDR3, as DNA: TGTGCCAGCAGTCAAGGGACAGGATCCTACGAGCAGTACTTC. Protein: CASSQGTGSYEQYF.